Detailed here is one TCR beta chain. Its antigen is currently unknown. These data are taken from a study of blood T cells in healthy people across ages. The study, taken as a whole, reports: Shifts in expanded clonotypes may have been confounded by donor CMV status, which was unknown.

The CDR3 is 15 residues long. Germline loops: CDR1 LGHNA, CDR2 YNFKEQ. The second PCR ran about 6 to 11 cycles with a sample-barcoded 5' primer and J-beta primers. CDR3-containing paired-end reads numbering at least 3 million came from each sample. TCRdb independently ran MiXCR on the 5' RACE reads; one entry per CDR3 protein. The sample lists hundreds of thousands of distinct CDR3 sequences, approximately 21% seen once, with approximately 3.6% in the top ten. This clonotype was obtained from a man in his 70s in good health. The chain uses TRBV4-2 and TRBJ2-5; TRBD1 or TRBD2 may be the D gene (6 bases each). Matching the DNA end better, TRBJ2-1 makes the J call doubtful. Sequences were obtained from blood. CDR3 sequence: CASSQGSEGGWEQFF. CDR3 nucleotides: TGTGCCAGCAGCCAAGGCTCTGAGGGGGGTTGGGAGCAGTTCTTC.